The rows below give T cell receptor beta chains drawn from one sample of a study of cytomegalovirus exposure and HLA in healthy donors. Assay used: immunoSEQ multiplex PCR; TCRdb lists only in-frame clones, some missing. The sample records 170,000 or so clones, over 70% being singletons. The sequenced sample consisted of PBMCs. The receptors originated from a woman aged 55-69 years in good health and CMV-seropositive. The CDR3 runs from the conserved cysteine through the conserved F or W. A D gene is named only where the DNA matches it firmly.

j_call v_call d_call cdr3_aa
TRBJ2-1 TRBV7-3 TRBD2 CASSLKEAGGRNEQFF
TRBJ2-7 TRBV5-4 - CASSSMTSFEYEQYF
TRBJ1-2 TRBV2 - CASSGQNYGYTF
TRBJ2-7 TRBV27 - CASSLATAGHEQYF
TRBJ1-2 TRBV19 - CASADSPINYGYTF
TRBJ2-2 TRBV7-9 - CASSFEYTGELFF
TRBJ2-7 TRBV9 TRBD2 CASSTLGTRAYEQYF
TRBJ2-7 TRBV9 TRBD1 CASSVFSGTGEPHEQYF
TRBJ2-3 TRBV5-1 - CASSPEPVSTDTQYF
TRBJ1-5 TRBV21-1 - CASSKRDRAVEKPQHF
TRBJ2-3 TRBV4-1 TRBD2 CASSQDPSGRSRTQYF
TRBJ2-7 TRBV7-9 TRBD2 CASSLGTSGNEQYF
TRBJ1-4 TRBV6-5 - CASSSGERSGKLFF
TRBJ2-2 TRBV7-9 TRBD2 CASSLAKTSGGNTGELFF
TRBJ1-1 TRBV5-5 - CASSLDMNTEAFF
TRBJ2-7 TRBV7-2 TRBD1 CASRGQGGSYEQYF
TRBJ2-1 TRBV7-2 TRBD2 CASSSGGLAGYNEQFF